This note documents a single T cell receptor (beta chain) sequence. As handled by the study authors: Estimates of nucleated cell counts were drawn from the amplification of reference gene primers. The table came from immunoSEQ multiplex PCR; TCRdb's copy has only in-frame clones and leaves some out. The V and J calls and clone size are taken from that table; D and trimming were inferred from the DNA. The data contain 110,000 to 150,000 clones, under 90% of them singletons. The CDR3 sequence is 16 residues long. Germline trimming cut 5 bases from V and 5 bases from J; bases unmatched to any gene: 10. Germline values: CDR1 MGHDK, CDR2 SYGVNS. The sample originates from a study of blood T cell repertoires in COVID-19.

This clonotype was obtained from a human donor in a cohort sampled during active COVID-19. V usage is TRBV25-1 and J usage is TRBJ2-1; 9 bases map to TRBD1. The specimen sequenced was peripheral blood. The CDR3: CASSITGTGRDNEQFF. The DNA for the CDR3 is TGTGCCAGCAGTATTACCGGGACAGGGAGAGACAATGAGCAGTTCTTC.